This section outlines one T cell receptor (beta chain) sequence together with its context. There is no known antigen for this receptor. Base qualities are not recorded, but no much larger clone differs from it by a single base. The data stem from a study of T cells in Graves' hyperthyroidism and ophthalmopathy (dated by TCRdb to between 2018 and 2020). Describing the broader study: Peripheral blood samples were taken at the time of initial diagnosis, prior to any treatment. In roughly six Graves' hyperthyroidism patients, the study also compared T-cell repertoires from thyroid tissue with T-cell repertoires from blood. The roughly 100 discovery patients were randomly divided into training and test sets at a 7:3 ratio. Prospective prediction of ophthalmopathy was tested in an independent validation cohort of approximately 19 hyperthyroidism patients and 15 to 17 patients who later progressed to ophthalmopathy. Once sampling was done, hyperthyroidism patients were given methimazole at a starting dose of 30 mg daily, whereas ophthalmopathy patients were given high-dose intravenous methylprednisolone. To identify distinguishing TCR V-J signatures, a discovery cohort of about a hundred patients was used, comprising some 43 with Graves' ophthalmopathy and around 57 with stable Graves' hyperthyroidism. TCR Vbeta CDR3 sequencing of fewer than 150 peripheral blood samples (over 40 ophthalmopathy, around 80 hyperthyroidism and approximately 17 progressor patients) is reported in the paper.

Moderately to severely active disease, a Clinical Activity Score of at least 3, a NOSPECS grade of at least 4, and a duration under 3 months were present in ophthalmopathy patients. Patients with uncontrolled infections, other autoimmune diseases, pregnancy or lactation were excluded. Diagnoses relied on clinical symptoms, serum thyroxine and TRAb, thyroid ultrasound and orbital computed tomography. PBMCs were isolated from more than 9 ml of fresh peripheral blood by Ficoll-Paque density gradient centrifugation. Total RNA was extracted using Trizol reagent, and RNA quality was assessed on an Agilent 2100 Bioanalyzer. Amplification of TCR beta CDR3 regions was carried out from RNA transcripts. For the first round of RT-PCR on the TCR CDR3, the HTBI primer set was used together with the Qiagen OneStep RT-PCR kit. A second multiplex PCR round built the libraries, followed by size selection and purification. Libraries were sequenced paired-end with 100 bp reads on an Illumina HiSeq2000. Per the authors' processing: SOAPnuke was used to process the raw data, with reads discarded if the reads contained adapters or uncalled bases, had a mean Phred below 15, or lacked an exact constant-primer or identifier match. High-quality paired reads were merged with COPE v1.2.5, and unique nucleotide sequences were defined as clonotypes. MiTCR v1.1 was used to align clonotypes to the IMGT TRBV, TRBD and TRBJ reference segments. Only V-J combinations with frequency above 0.0001, covering 99.2% of repertoires, were analysed. The TCS score was defined as the ratio of F50 (clonal expansion) to E x V (chaos), calculated using BLOSUM62-based TCRdist between CDR3 peptides within each V-J. Welch's t-statistics and random forest reduced 514 V-J features to 10 to 15, which were used in a naive Bayes classifier (R e1071). TCRdb applied fastp at Q25 and MiXCR to the public reads, then kept only in-frame beta chains. Rows matching on CDR3 protein sequence are summarized as one entry with the most common DNA and genes. It is TCRdb's table, rather than the study itself, that gives the V and J calls and clone size. The table for this sample lists 450,000 to 550,000 distinct CDR3 sequences; approximately 25% of them were counted only once. The ten largest clones add up to around 10% of the sample.

General conclusions and limits of the study: Sample size was not statistically predetermined, and investigators were not blinded to group allocation. During validation, the model predicted progression to ophthalmopathy a median of about 5.9 months ahead of onset, with roughly 65% sensitivity and roughly 72% specificity. Blood samples also contained most of the expanded thyroid clonotypes (frequency above 0.001), which suggests that blood repertoires may reflect thyroid immune responses. A model built on a 13 V-J signature distinguished ophthalmopathy from stable hyperthyroidism, reaching 87.88% sensitivity and under 84% specificity in cross-validation and 80%/75% in testing.

CDR1 and CDR2 are drawn from the germline V gene (reference sequence): SGHAT, FQDESV. The CDR3 starts with the cysteine, ends with the phenylalanine, and has 16 residues. Only the CDR3 DNA is retained, 48 bases long and in frame from the first base. V and J are truncated by 5 bases and 0 bases respectively, leaving an intervening sequence of 14 bases. This TCR came from a woman aged 25 to 39 with Graves' ophthalmopathy. The sequence is built from TRBV11-1 and TRBJ1-3; tentative D gene TRBD1, with 5 bases matching. The sequenced sample was blood. The CDR3 protein: CASSRKGVSSGNTIYF. In nucleotides, the sequence is TGTGCCAGCAGCCGAAAAGGGGTCAGCTCTGGAAACACCATATATTTT.